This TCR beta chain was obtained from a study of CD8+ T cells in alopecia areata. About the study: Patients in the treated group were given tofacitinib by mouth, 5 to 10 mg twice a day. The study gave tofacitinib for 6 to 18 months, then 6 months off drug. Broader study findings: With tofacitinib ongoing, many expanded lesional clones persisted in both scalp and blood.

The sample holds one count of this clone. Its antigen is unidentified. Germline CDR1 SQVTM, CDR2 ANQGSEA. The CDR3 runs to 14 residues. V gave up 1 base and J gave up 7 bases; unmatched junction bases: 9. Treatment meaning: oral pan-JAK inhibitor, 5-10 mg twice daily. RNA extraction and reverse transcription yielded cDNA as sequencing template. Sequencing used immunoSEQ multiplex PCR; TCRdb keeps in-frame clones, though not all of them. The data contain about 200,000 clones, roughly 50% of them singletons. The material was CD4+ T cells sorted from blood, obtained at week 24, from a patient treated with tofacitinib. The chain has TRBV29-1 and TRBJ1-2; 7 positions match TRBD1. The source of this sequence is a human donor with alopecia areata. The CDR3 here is CSVEVDDRAGGYTF. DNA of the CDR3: TGCAGCGTTGAAGTCGACGACAGGGCGGGTGGCTACACCTTC.